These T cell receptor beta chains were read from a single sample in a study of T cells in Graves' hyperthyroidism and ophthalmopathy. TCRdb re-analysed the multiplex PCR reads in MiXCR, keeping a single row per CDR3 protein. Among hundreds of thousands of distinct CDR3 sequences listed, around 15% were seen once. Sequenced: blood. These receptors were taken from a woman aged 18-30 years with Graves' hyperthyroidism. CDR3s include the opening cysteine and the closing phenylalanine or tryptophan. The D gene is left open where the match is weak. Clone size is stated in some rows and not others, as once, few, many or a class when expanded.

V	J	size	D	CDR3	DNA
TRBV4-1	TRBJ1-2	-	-	CASSQDSRNYGYTF	TGCGCCAGCAGCCAAGATTCGAGGAACTATGGCTACACCTTC
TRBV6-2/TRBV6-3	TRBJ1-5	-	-	CASRPSGRGSDQPQHF	TGTGCCAGCAGACCCTCCGGAAGGGGTAGCGATCAGCCCCAGCATTTT
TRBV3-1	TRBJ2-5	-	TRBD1	CASSHATGVRGKETQYF	TGTGCCAGCAGCCACGCGACAGGGGTGAGGGGGAAAGAGACCCAGTACTTC
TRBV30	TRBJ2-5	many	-	CAWSLDRETQYF	TGTGCCTGGAGTCTTGACAGGGAGACCCAGTACTTC
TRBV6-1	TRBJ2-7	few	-	CASSILYSYEQYF	TGTGCCAGCAGCATATTGTACTCCTACGAGCAGTACTTC
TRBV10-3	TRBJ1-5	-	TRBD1	CAISPGDRDNQPQHF	TGTGCCATCAGCCCCGGGGACAGGGATAATCAGCCCCAGCATTTT
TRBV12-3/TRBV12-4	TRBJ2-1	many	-	CASSPRVEQFF	TGTGCCAGCAGCCCTAGAGTCGAGCAGTTCTTC
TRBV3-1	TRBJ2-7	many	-	CASSQAIYPVDEQYF	TGTGCCAGCAGCCAAGCGATCTATCCGGTGGACGAGCAGTACTTC
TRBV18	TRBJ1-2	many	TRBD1	CASSPTGGDYGYTF	TGTGCCAGCTCGCCGACAGGGGGTGACTATGGCTACACCTTC
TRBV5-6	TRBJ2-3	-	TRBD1	CASGDRGGDTQYF	TGTGCCAGCGGGGACAGGGGTGGAGATACGCAGTATTTT
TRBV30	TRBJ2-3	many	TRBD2	CAWSLGIPGLAGRPQYF	TGTGCCTGGAGTCTTGGTATTCCGGGACTAGCGGGTAGACCGCAGTATTTT
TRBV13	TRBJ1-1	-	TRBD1	CTSSLYWDSYTEAFF	TGTACCAGCAGCTTATACTGGGACAGCTACACTGAAGCTTTCTTT
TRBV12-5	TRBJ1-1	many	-	CASGLVLDKGMGNTEAFF	TGTGCTAGTGGTTTGGTACTCGATAAGGGGATGGGGAACACTGAAGCTTTCTTT
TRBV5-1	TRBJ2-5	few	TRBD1	CASSLTLGGAQETQYF	TGCGCCAGCAGCTTGACTTTAGGGGGCGCGCAAGAGACCCAGTACTTC
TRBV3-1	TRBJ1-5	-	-	CASSQVSISGSHF	TGTGCCAGCAGCCAAGTTTCAATATCGGGCTCGCATTTT
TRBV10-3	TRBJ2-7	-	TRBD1	CAISEVWQGELYEQYF	TGTGCCATCAGTGAGGTATGGCAGGGGGAGCTCTACGAGCAGTACTTC
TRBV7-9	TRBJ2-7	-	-	CASSLGNIDEQYF	TGTGCCAGCAGCTTAGGCAATATTGACGAGCAGTACTTC
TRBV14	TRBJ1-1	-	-	CASSHPGRNTEAFF	TGTGCCAGCAGCCACCCGGGAAGGAACACTGAAGCTTTCTTT
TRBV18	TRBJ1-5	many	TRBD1	CASSPQGGNQPQHF	TGTGCCAGCTCACCCCAGGGGGGGAATCAGCCCCAGCATTTT
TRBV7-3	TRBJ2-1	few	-	CASSLTGTSEQFF	TGTGCCAGCAGCTTAACTGGGACCAGTGAGCAGTTCTTC
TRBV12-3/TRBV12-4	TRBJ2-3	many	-	CASSLSGSRAATDTQYF	TGTGCCAGCAGTTTATCGGGCAGTAGGGCAGCCACAGATACGCAGTATTTT
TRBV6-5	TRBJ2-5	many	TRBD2	CASSYRDSGRETQYF	TGTGCCAGCAGTTACCGGGACAGCGGGAGGGAGACCCAGTACTTC
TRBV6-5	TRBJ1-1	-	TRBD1	CASSLTGGAGEAFF	TGTGCCAGCAGTTTGACAGGGGGAGCTGGTGAAGCTTTCTTT
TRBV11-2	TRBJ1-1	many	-	CASSRRWADGGNTEAFF	TGTGCCAGCAGCCGTCGCTGGGCGGACGGGGGAAACACTGAAGCTTTCTTT
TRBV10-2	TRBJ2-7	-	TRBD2	CASSDLGGGGLVGYEQYF	TGCGCCAGCAGTGACCTTGGAGGGGGGGGACTAGTTGGCTACGAGCAGTACTTC
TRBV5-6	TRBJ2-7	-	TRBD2	CASSTTGLVIGEQYF	TGTGCCAGCAGCACTACGGGACTAGTTATCGGCGAGCAGTACTTC
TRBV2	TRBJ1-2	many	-	CASSAYMTTSYGYTF	TGTGCCAGCAGTGCCTACATGACTACTTCCTATGGCTACACCTTC
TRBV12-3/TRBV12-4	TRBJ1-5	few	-	CASRGDGHSNQPQHF	TGTGCCAGCAGGGGGGACGGACATAGCAATCAGCCCCAGCATTTT
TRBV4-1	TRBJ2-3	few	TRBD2	CASSPDPDGTSGSPTDTQYF	TGCGCCAGCAGCCCCGACCCTGATGGGACTAGCGGGAGCCCCACAGATACGCAGTATTTT